This T cell receptor (beta chain) was identified in a study of neurological immune-mediated disorders. The table lists this clonotype with many counts. TCRdb itself ran the 5' RACE reads through MiXCR, one entry per CDR3 protein. The sample lists 35,000 to 45,000 distinct CDR3 sequences, 11% seen once, with 3.9% in the top ten. CDR1 and CDR2 (germline): MNHEY, SMNVEV (reference sequence). The germline V and J ends were trimmed by 2 bases and 2 bases, with 10 bases remaining between them. CDR3 length: 15 amino acids. Sequences were obtained from CD4+ T cells from blood. The chain employs TRBV27 and TRBJ2-1; D is uncertain. This sequence originates from a woman aged 25 to 45 with HTLV-1-associated myelopathy (HAM/TSP). This chain's CDR3 is CASSLPGTPYNEQFF. CDR3 in DNA: TGTGCCAGCAGTTTACCCGGAACCCCCTACAATGAGCAGTTCTTC.